The T cell receptor (beta chain) under discussion was sequenced for a study of blood T cell repertoires in COVID-19. Study overall: Acute and convalescent COVID-19 samples came from the United States, Italy and Spain. In each case, the material was cDNA or gDNA derived from T cells, B-cell-depleted T cells, or PBMCs.

This CDR3 has 15 amino acids. Germline values: CDR1 SNHLY, CDR2 FYNNEI. Trimming took 5 bases from V and 4 from J, leaving 17 bases between them. In the source study's methods: Amplification of reference gene primers was used by the study to estimate nucleated cell counts. The repertoire was sequenced with immunoSEQ multiplex PCR; TCRdb's copy has only in-frame clones and lacks some. For V, J and clone size, that table is used; D and trimming come from the DNA. In the table there are 55,000 to 70,000 clones, roughly nine tenths of which are singletons. The sequencing input was peripheral blood. This sequence originates from a woman in her seventies with active COVID-19. This rearrangement joins TRBV2 to TRBJ1-1; unclear D gene. CDR3 nucleotide sequence: TGTGCCAGCAGTCTCCTTCACCAAAGAGGCACTGAAGCTTTCTTT. Encoded protein: CASSLLHQRGTEAFF.